The rows below give T cell receptor beta chains drawn from one sample of a study of cytomegalovirus exposure and HLA in healthy donors. Sequencing was performed with immunoSEQ multiplex PCR; in TCRdb, only in-frame clones are kept and a portion is missing. The sample records a few hundred thousand clones, 90% being singletons. Sequencing input: PBMCs. These receptors all stem from a woman aged 18-35 years in good health and CMV-seronegative. CDR3s leave out the opening cysteine and the closing phenylalanine or tryptophan. Fields, in order: J gene, V gene, CDR3 protein.

j_gene: TRBJ1-4
v_gene: TRBV29-1
CDR3aa: SANADTVEKLF

j_gene: TRBJ2-1
v_gene: TRBV12-5
CDR3aa: ASGLVYGGGSYNEQF

j_gene: TRBJ1-1
v_gene: TRBV6-6
CDR3aa: ASSYGTGRGAEAF

j_gene: TRBJ1-4
v_gene: TRBV7-2
CDR3aa: ASSLDRGDEKLF

j_gene: TRBJ1-1
v_gene: TRBV9
CDR3aa: ASSTGQANTEAF

j_gene: TRBJ2-5
v_gene: TRBV6-1
CDR3aa: ASSEAGLGATQY

j_gene: TRBJ1-5
v_gene: TRBV13
CDR3aa: ASSMDRDQPQH

j_gene: TRBJ1-1
v_gene: TRBV18
CDR3aa: ASSRQGGNTEAF

j_gene: TRBJ1-5
v_gene: TRBV19
CDR3aa: ASSLRDRGFVGSNQPQH

j_gene: TRBJ2-1
v_gene: TRBV19
CDR3aa: ASSARSAIEQF

j_gene: TRBJ2-7
v_gene: TRBV27
CDR3aa: ASSPRPGYLPIYEQY

j_gene: TRBJ2-7
v_gene: TRBV5-4
CDR3aa: ASSLGQGDEQY

j_gene: TRBJ1-2
v_gene: TRBV7-9
CDR3aa: ASSLDLGGAYGYT

j_gene: TRBJ2-7
v_gene: TRBV18
CDR3aa: ASSPTTSGDSYEQY

j_gene: TRBJ2-1
v_gene: TRBV19
CDR3aa: ASSMTQGAGSYNEQF

j_gene: TRBJ2-2
v_gene: TRBV6-1
CDR3aa: ASSDQGYTGELF

j_gene: TRBJ2-7
v_gene: TRBV28
CDR3aa: ASSFSPNAGEQY

j_gene: TRBJ1-2
v_gene: TRBV2
CDR3aa: ASGTGSYGYT

j_gene: TRBJ1-3
v_gene: TRBV5-4
CDR3aa: ASSLDKNTIY

j_gene: TRBJ2-7
v_gene: TRBV7-2
CDR3aa: ASSTGTGTEQY

j_gene: TRBJ2-6
v_gene: TRBV19
CDR3aa: ASLPGGVGANVLT

j_gene: TRBJ2-1
v_gene: TRBV10-3
CDR3aa: AISRLAGVSYNEQF

j_gene: TRBJ2-5
v_gene: TRBV20-1
CDR3aa: SATSGETQY

j_gene: TRBJ1-1
v_gene: TRBV18
CDR3aa: ASSHNRENTEAF

j_gene: TRBJ2-2
v_gene: TRBV29-1
CDR3aa: SVEPQGNTGELF

j_gene: TRBJ2-5
v_gene: TRBV15
CDR3aa: ATSRDPWGGGARETQY

j_gene: TRBJ2-7
v_gene: TRBV9
CDR3aa: ASSPTWGGYEQY

j_gene: TRBJ1-1
v_gene: TRBV7-9
CDR3aa: ASSDRAGTDWKNTEAF

j_gene: TRBJ1-6
v_gene: TRBV6-5
CDR3aa: ASSSSTGTYNSPLH

j_gene: TRBJ2-7
v_gene: TRBV18
CDR3aa: ASSPTREYEQY

j_gene: TRBJ1-5
v_gene: TRBV19
CDR3aa: ASSLRDQPQH

j_gene: TRBJ2-3
v_gene: TRBV7-9
CDR3aa: ASSFPVGTSGLNTDTQY

j_gene: TRBJ2-3
v_gene: TRBV7-2
CDR3aa: ASSLVSSGGRDTQY

j_gene: TRBJ1-2
v_gene: TRBV27
CDR3aa: ASSTQTGDGYGYT

j_gene: TRBJ2-5
v_gene: TRBV27
CDR3aa: ASSLAGMGTQY

j_gene: TRBJ1-1
v_gene: TRBV6-5
CDR3aa: ASSYSSWGVNTEAF

j_gene: TRBJ1-3
v_gene: TRBV5-8
CDR3aa: ASSPPSGNTIY

j_gene: TRBJ2-7
v_gene: TRBV28
CDR3aa: ASSSLPDRSYEQY

j_gene: TRBJ2-3
v_gene: TRBV29-1
CDR3aa: SVCEGLAESDTQY

j_gene: TRBJ2-7
v_gene: TRBV11-2
CDR3aa: ASSLAPFPTVAGEQY

j_gene: TRBJ2-7
v_gene: TRBV10-2
CDR3aa: ASRGIADSYEQY

j_gene: TRBJ2-2
v_gene: TRBV28
CDR3aa: ASSYRGRSGELF

j_gene: TRBJ2-5
v_gene: TRBV4-3
CDR3aa: ASSQQRDTRYQETQY

j_gene: TRBJ1-5
v_gene: TRBV2
CDR3aa: ASTPDSGNQPQH

j_gene: TRBJ2-3
v_gene: TRBV7-9
CDR3aa: ASSLSRGGAGDEDTQY

j_gene: TRBJ1-1
v_gene: TRBV7-8
CDR3aa: ASSRNVPGQGRTEAF

j_gene: TRBJ1-1
v_gene: TRBV27
CDR3aa: ASSQGANTEAF